This T cell receptor (beta chain) was identified during a study of post-analysis software for immune sequencing data. Study in general: Progressive-relapsing, secondary progressive and relapsing-remitting multiple sclerosis were among the disease courses included. Whole-study results and caveats: About 5 TRBV segments occurring more often in patients than controls included TRBV5-6, TRBV5-1 and TRBV20-1. For normalized Chao1 diversity, multiple sclerosis patients scored significantly lower than controls did. Pronounced co-clustering by F measure was evident among identically batched samples.

Unique molecular identifiers were carried by the TCR beta cDNA libraries. Roughly 500,000 cDNA molecules were obtained per 1 to 10 million input T cells. One entry per CDR3 protein results from TCRdb running MiXCR on the PCR reads. The sample carries 650,000 to 850,000 distinct CDR3 sequences, approximately 57% recorded once. The CDR3 contains 13 residues. CDR1 MNHEY and CDR2 SMNVEV come from the germline V gene (reference sequence). V dropped 2 bases and J dropped 7 bases, with 11 bases sitting between them. In its sample, this clonotype was seen many times. The antigen is not known. This TCR came from a girl between 10 and 17 years old with multiple sclerosis. The rearrangement joins TRBV27 to TRBJ1-2, with a weak D call TRBD1 (5 bases). The specimen was blood. CDR3 protein: CASSLQGSGGYTF. CDR3 DNA: TGTGCCAGCAGTTTACAGGGTTCAGGTGGCTACACCTTC.